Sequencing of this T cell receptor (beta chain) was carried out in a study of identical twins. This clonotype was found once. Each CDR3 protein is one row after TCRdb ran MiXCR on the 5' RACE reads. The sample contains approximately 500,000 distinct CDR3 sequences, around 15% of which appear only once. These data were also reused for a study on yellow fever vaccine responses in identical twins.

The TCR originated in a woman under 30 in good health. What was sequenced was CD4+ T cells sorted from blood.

The CDR3 region has the DNA TGCAGTGCTAGGCTTCGGGGGGCGGGGGAGCAGTTCTTC. This sequence encodes CSARLRGAGEQFF. This rearrangement joins TRBV20-1 to TRBJ2-1; possible D gene TRBD2, 7 bases. The CDR3 length is 13 residues. The V end lost 3 bases, the J end lost 10 bases, and 16 bases lay between the germline ends. Per germline, CDR1 DFQATT and CDR2 SNEGSKA (reference sequence).